This T cell receptor beta chain was identified in a study of technical replicates of blood from a handful of donors. This table comes from immunoSEQ multiplex PCR, and its TCRdb copy is limited to in-frame clones, with some not included. This table holds almost 55,000 clones, 94% found once. J lost 4 bases, V lost 4 bases, and 4 bases had no gene match. The CDR3 totals 14 residues. Germline V lookup: CDR1 PRHDT, CDR2 FYEKMQ (reference sequence). The receptor comes from a human donor in good health. The rearrangement links TRBV13 to TRBJ1-3; 7 positions agree with TRBD1. The sample comprised T cells isolated from PBMCs. The CDR3 region is CASSYRGSGNTIYF. The DNA of the CDR3 is TGTGCCAGCAGCTACAGGGGTTCGGGAAACACCATATATTTT. Based on the CDR3 plus reference TRBV13 and TRBJ1-3, the full variable domain is AAGVIQSPRHLIKEKRETATLKCYPIPRHDTVYWYQQGPGQDPQFLISFYEKMQSDKGSIPDRFSAQQFSDYHSELNMSSLELGDSALYFCASSYRGSGNTIYFGEGSWLTVV.